Listed here are 17 T cell receptor beta chains from one sample, sequenced in a study of blood T cell repertoires in COVID-19. The method was immunoSEQ multiplex PCR; TCRdb's version includes in-frame clones alone and lacks a portion of them. The data show approximately 110,000 clones, with nearly 90% seen just once and 8.4% held by the top ten. Sequencing was done on a sample of peripheral blood. Receptor source: a woman in her 70s who had recovered from COVID-19.

The J gene is TRBJ2-5, the V gene TRBV5-6; TRBD2 agrees at 11 bases. This CDR3 spans 16 amino acids. V lost 5 bases to trimming and J lost 5 bases; unmatched junction nucleotides: 11. Germline CDR1 and CDR2: SGHDT and YYEEEE. CDR3 sequence (DNA): TGTGCCAGCAGTAGAGTCGTAGCGGGGGGGCCGGAGACCCAGTACTTC. Translated, it gives CASSRVVAGGPETQYF.

This sequence joins TRBV3-1 (or the pseudogene TRBV3-2) and TRBJ2-3; 11 bases are a match to TRBD2. Germline CDR1 LGHDT, CDR2 YNNKEL (reference sequence). The trim removed 4 bases at V and 2 bases at J, leaving 2 bases unmatched. The CDR3 contains 15 residues. The DNA of the CDR3 is TGTGCCAGCAGCCCGGGACTAGCGGACACAGATACGCAGTATTTT. Translating gives CASSPGLADTDTQYF.

The chain couples TRBV7-3 to TRBJ2-5, with D perhaps TRBD1 (6 bases). In germline, CDR1 is SGHTA, CDR2 FQGTGA. The CDR3 is 13 residues long. V shed 5 bases and J shed 2 bases, with 9 bases lying between them. Here the CDR3 DNA reads TGTGCCAGCAGCCCCGACAGGCAAGAGACCCAGTACTTC. Translation: CASSPDRQETQYF. The full variable domain, with the rest looked up from reference TRBV7-3 and TRBJ2-5, is GAGVSQTPSNKVTEKGKYVELRCDPISGHTALYWYRQSLGQGPEFLIYFQGTGAADDSGLPNDRFFAVRPEGSVSTLKIQRTERGDSAVYLCASSPDRQETQYFGPGTRLLVL.

This clone showed up just a few times. This CDR3 reads CASRRQGNNYEQYF. CDR3 sequence (DNA): TGTGCCAGCAGAAGACAGGGGAATAACTACGAGCAGTACTTC. This rearrangement joins TRBV6-5 to TRBJ2-7; TRBD1 aligns across 8 bases. Germline CDR1 reads MNHEY; CDR2 reads SVGAGI. There are 14 residues in the CDR3. Trimming cost V 6 bases and J 3 bases; bases outside gene matches: 7.

This chain links TRBV6-6 with TRBJ2-7; D uncertain. V was trimmed by 4 bases and J by 3 bases, leaving 10 bases between them. CDR3 length equals 13 residues. Germline-derived CDR1 and CDR2 are MNHNY and SVGAGI (reference sequence). The CDR3 spells CASSSRFRYEQYF. In DNA form, the CDR3 reads TGTGCCAGCAGTTCTCGGTTTCGCTACGAGCAGTACTTC.

This clone was counted between two and nine times. The chain's CDR3 is CASSQEGRNSPLHF. CDR3 nucleotides: TGCGCCAGCAGCCAAGAGGGTCGGAATTCACCCCTCCACTTT. This sequence joins TRBV5-1 and TRBJ1-6; D is uncertain. CDR1 and CDR2 (germline): SGHRS, YFSETQ. The germline V and J ends were trimmed by 4 bases and 7 bases, with 12 bases remaining between them. CDR3 size: 14 residues.

This clone has a handful of counts. The rearrangement joins TRBV4-1 to TRBJ2-7; TRBD2 is a possible D gene (5 bases). The CDR3 extends over 18 amino acids. Germline-derived CDR1 and CDR2 are MGHRA and YSYEKL. V was shortened by 1 base and J by 3 bases, with 22 bases between the two germline ends. This CDR3 reads CASSQAPTRWYDYYEQYF. In nucleotides, the CDR3 is TGCGCCAGCAGCCAAGCCCCTACGCGGTGGTACGACTACTACGAGCAGTACTTC.

The gene calls are TRBV20-1 and TRBJ1-2; no clear D gene. Trimming took off 4 bases at V and 10 bases at J, with 13 bases between the two ends. The CDR3 is 11 residues long. The germline V gene has CDR1 DFQATT and CDR2 SNEGSKA (reference sequence). The chain's CDR3 is CSANPGPAYTF. The CDR3 DNA follows: TGCAGTGCTAACCCAGGCCCTGCCTACACCTTC.

The CDR3 nucleotides read TGTGCCAGCTCACCTTGGGCCTCCTACAATGAGCAGTTCTTC. It yields the protein CASSPWASYNEQFF. The chain has TRBV18 and TRBJ2-1; D unclear. The V end was cut by 3 bases, the J end by 0 bases, with 6 bases between. This CDR3 contains 14 residues. Germline CDR1 and CDR2: KGHSH and LQKENI.

This clone has more than one count but fewer than ten. The rearrangement joins TRBV28 to TRBJ2-7; possible D gene TRBD1, 7 bases. V lost 5 bases and J lost 1, with 12 bases in between. This CDR3 has 14 residues. Germline CDR1 is MDHEN and CDR2 is SYDVKM. The CDR3 sequence is CASSQPGGSYEQYF. Written as DNA, the CDR3 is TGTGCCAGCAGTCAACCAGGGGGGTCCTACGAGCAGTACTTC.

V gene TRBV28 combines with J gene TRBJ2-3; 12 positions match TRBD2. CDR3 length equals 18 residues. CDR1 and CDR2 (germline): MDHEN, SYDVKM. The ends lost 7 bases at V and 0 bases at J; junction bases unmatched: 11. The CDR3 DNA reads TGTGCCAGCATTCCGACTAGCGGGAGAGGTGGTAGCACAGATACGCAGTATTTT. It yields the protein CASIPTSGRGGSTDTQYF. The full variable domain, completed using reference TRBV28 and TRBJ2-3, is DVKVTQSSRYLVKRTGEKVFLECVQDMDHENMFWYRQDPGLGLRLIYFSYDVKMKEKGDIPEGYSVSREKKERFSLILESASTNQTSMYLCASIPTSGRGGSTDTQYFGPGTRLTVL.

This chain uses TRBV7-3 with TRBJ2-7, with D unresolved. This CDR3 contains 12 residues. Between the trimmed V and J ends, which lost 5 bases and 6 bases, there was a span of 11 bases. Germline values: CDR1 SGHTA, CDR2 FQGTGA. In nucleotides, the CDR3 is TGTGCCAGCAGCAGTAGAGGCGGCGAGCAGTACTTC. As protein: CASSSRGGEQYF.

V gene TRBV23-1 combines with J gene TRBJ1-3, with TRBD1 as a possible D gene (6 bases). TRBV23-1 is given ORF status, its function remaining uncertain. The CDR3 has 15 amino acids. V was shortened by 10 bases and J by 2 bases, with 18 bases between the two germline ends. CDR3 DNA sequence: TGCGCCACCGGAAGCAGGGCAGGGGCTGGAAACACCATATATTTT. It encodes CATGSRAGAGNTIYF.

The chain carries TRBV11-2 and TRBJ2-3, with 8 bases that match TRBD2. Germline CDR1 and CDR2: SGHAT and FQNNGV. The ends lost 1 base at V and 2 bases at J; junction bases unmatched: 2. This CDR3 is 15 amino acids long. This CDR3 is CASSLAGGPTDTQYF. CDR3 DNA: TGTGCCAGCAGCTTAGCGGGGGGGCCCACAGATACGCAGTATTTT.

This chain connects TRBV7-2 to TRBJ2-1; TRBD1 matches at 7 bases. The CDR3 has 15 residues. The germline V gene encodes CDR1 SGHTA and CDR2 FQGNSA. The junction had 8 bases not matched to a gene; V was cut back by 4 bases and J by 5 bases. The CDR3 DNA reads TGTGCCAGCAGCTCTTCCGGGACAGCAAACAATGAGCAGTTCTTC. Encoded protein: CASSSSGTANNEQFF.

J is TRBJ1-1 and V is TRBV20-1; a weak D match, TRBD1 (5 bases). The CDR3 contains 11 residues. V lost 6 bases, J lost 5 bases, and 10 bases lay in between. Germline lookup yields CDR1 DFQATT and CDR2 SNEGSKA (reference sequence). The CDR3 is CSAPGGTEAFF. The CDR3 DNA reads TGCAGTGCGCCCGGGGGTACTGAAGCTTTCTTT.

The gene calls are TRBV27 and TRBJ2-6; D is perhaps TRBD2 (5 bases). The CDR3 is 13 amino acids. Germline V gene lookup returns CDR1 MNHEY and CDR2 SMNVEV (reference sequence). V was shortened by 4 bases and J by 6 bases, with 7 bases between the two germline ends. CDR3 DNA: TGTGCCAGCAGTTCCCGGGAGGCCAACGTCCTGACTTTC. Translation: CASSSREANVLTF.